This TCR beta chain was identified during a study of T cell responses to AZD1222 COVID-19 vaccine. Study outcomes and limitations: All repertoire sampling was performed exclusively after the peak T cell response. Within unmutated variant regions lay the reported targets of nearly half of spike-specific TCRs.

Germline CDR1 is ENHRY and CDR2 is SYGVKD. Trimming cost V 4 bases and J 2 bases, with 12 bases left between them. This CDR3 contains 14 residues. Assay: immunoSEQ multiplex PCR; the TCRdb copy retains only in-frame clones and omits some. Here the sample spans around 120,000 clones, around 94% being singletons. As for this clone: Its antigen is unidentified.

The receptor was derived from an adult who received the AZD1222 COVID-19 vaccine. Source: peripheral blood, taken 28 days after the second AZD1222 dose. This chain links TRBV10-3 with TRBJ2-7; D is unresolved. CDR3 coding DNA: TGTGCCATCAGTGGGGTAGGACCGACCTACGAGCAGTACTTC. Its translation is CAISGVGPTYEQYF.